These 31 T cell receptor beta chains originate from one sample sequenced in a study of blood T cell repertoires in COVID-19. Some clones are missing from TCRdb's copy, which holds only in-frame ones; the method was immunoSEQ multiplex PCR. The table records roughly 170,000 clones, roughly nine tenths of them present only once. Sequences were obtained from peripheral blood. All receptors come from a man in his 70s with active or convalescent COVID-19.

The chain recombines TRBV19 with TRBJ2-5; a weak D match, TRBD2 (6 bases). Germline V gives CDR1 LNHDA, CDR2 SQIVND (reference sequence). V lost 3 bases to trimming and J lost 3 bases, with 14 bases between them. The CDR3 has 15 residues. CDR3 sequence (DNA): TGTGCCAGTAGTATGACCGGGACTGGAAAAGAGACCCAGTACTTC. Its protein is CASSMTGTGKETQYF.

V and J are TRBV9 and TRBJ2-1; a possible D gene is TRBD2 (6 bases). The CDR3 is 14 amino acids. With 2 bases removed from V and 4 bases from J, the gap between germline ends came to 10 bases. Germline values: CDR1 SGDLS, CDR2 YYNGEE. The CDR3 protein is CASSVGLTYNEQFF. The CDR3 region has the DNA TGTGCCAGCAGCGTGGGACTGACATACAATGAGCAGTTCTTC.

V gene TRBV5-1 combines with J gene TRBJ2-1; 12 bases are shared with TRBD2. Germline-derived CDR1 and CDR2 are SGHRS and YFSETQ. CDR3 length: 17 amino acids. With V trimmed by 4 bases and J by 9 bases, 14 bases remained unmatched. CDR3 coding DNA: TGCGCCAGCAGCCCCCCCAAGACTAGCGGGAGCGCGGGTGAGCAGTTCTTC. This gives the protein CASSPPKTSGSAGEQFF.

The V gene is TRBV5-1, the J gene TRBJ2-5; 11 bases fit TRBD1. The CDR3 has 19 amino acids. Germline CDR1 is SGHRS and CDR2 is YFSETQ. The V and J ends lost 0 bases and 0 bases, in that order; junction bases with no gene match: 10. Written as DNA, the CDR3 is TGCGCCAGCAGCTTGGGTTTAGGACAGGGGGCCCAGTACCAAGAGACCCAGTACTTC. Residues: CASSLGLGQGAQYQETQYF.

This clone was found many times. The chain joins TRBV5-1 to TRBJ2-5, with a weak D call TRBD1 (5 bases). The CDR3 length is 13 residues. Looked up from germline, CDR1 is SGHRS and CDR2 is YFSETQ. The germline V and J ends were trimmed by 4 bases and 2 bases, with 9 bases remaining between them. This CDR3 is CASSLQGQETQYF. The CDR3 region has the DNA TGCGCCAGCAGCCTCCAGGGACAAGAGACCCAGTACTTC.

The chain carries TRBV18 and TRBJ1-3, with TRBD1 matching 9 bases. The germline V gene has CDR1 KGHSH and CDR2 LQKENI. This CDR3 has 21 residues. With 2 bases clipped from V and 0 bases from J, the junction kept 17 bases outside the gene matches. The CDR3 is CASSPIQAGQGFGSSGNTIYF. DNA for the CDR3: TGTGCCAGCTCACCAATCCAAGCGGGACAGGGTTTCGGAAGCTCTGGAAACACCATATATTTT. The complete variable domain, with remaining parts taken from reference TRBV18 and TRBJ1-3, reads NAGVMQNPRHLVRRRGQEARLRCSPMKGHSHVYWYRQLPEEGLKFMVYLQKENIIDESGMPKERFSAEFPKEGPSILRIQQVVRGDSAAYFCASSPIQAGQGFGSSGNTIYFGEGSWLTVV.

This rearrangement joins TRBV19 to TRBJ1-5; D is uncertain. The germline V gene encodes CDR1 LNHDA and CDR2 SQIVND (reference sequence). With 5 bases removed from V and 5 bases from J, the gap between germline ends came to 10 bases. This CDR3 has 13 amino acids. For the CDR3, the DNA is TGTGCCAGTAGTGCTACCCCTCATCAGCCCCAGCATTTT. Its translation: CASSATPHQPQHF.

The chain is built from TRBV7-8 and TRBJ1-2; D may be TRBD1 (5 bases). CDR1 and CDR2 (germline): SGHVS, FQNEAQ. V shed 5 bases and J shed 0 bases, with 13 bases lying between them. The CDR3 length is 15 residues. The CDR3 DNA sequence: TGTGCCAGCAGCCTGGGCGGGGGATCTAACTATGGCTACACCTTC. Protein: CASSLGGGSNYGYTF.

The rearrangement joins TRBV5-5 to TRBJ1-2; D gene ambiguous. V dropped 0 bases and J dropped 14 bases, with 11 bases sitting between them. CDR1 and CDR2 (germline): SGHKS, YYEKEE (reference sequence). The CDR3 covers 11 residues. The CDR3 DNA reads as TGTGCCAGCAGCTTGGATCTTAACTATACCTTC. Protein sequence: CASSLDLNYTF.

The chain has TRBV30 and TRBJ2-1, with no clear D. The CDR3 length is 15 residues. Trimming took off 3 bases at V and 4 bases at J, with 16 bases between the two ends. In germline, CDR1 is GTSNPN, CDR2 SVGIG (reference sequence). The CDR3 DNA sequence: TGTGCCTGGAGCCCCCGGGTTAACTCGTACAATGAGCAGTTCTTC. It yields the protein CAWSPRVNSYNEQFF.

The genes are TRBV27 and TRBJ2-7; TRBD2 is a possible D gene (7 bases). The germline gives CDR1 MNHEY, CDR2 SMNVEV (reference sequence). V lost 7 bases to trimming and J lost 6 bases, with 19 bases between them. This CDR3 has 14 residues. The CDR3 DNA sequence: TGTGCCAGCAAACGGGGGGCCTCGGGGTCCGAGCAGTACTTC. Translated, it gives CASKRGASGSEQYF.

The V gene is TRBV19, the J gene TRBJ1-5; 11 nucleotides line up with TRBD1. The CDR3 contains 15 residues. Per germline, CDR1 LNHDA and CDR2 SQIVND (reference sequence). V gave up 1 base and J gave up 5 bases; unmatched junction bases: 1. CDR3 region: CASSIGTGGYQPQHF. DNA for the CDR3: TGTGCCAGTAGTATAGGGACAGGGGGCTATCAGCCCCAGCATTTT. Full variable domain (missing parts from reference TRBV19 and TRBJ1-5): DGGITQSPKYLFRKEGQNVTLSCEQNLNHDAMYWYRQDPGQGLRLIYYSQIVNDFQKGDIAEGYSVSREKKESFPLTVTSAQKNPTAFYLCASSIGTGGYQPQHFGDGTRLSIL.

This rearrangement joins TRBV30 to TRBJ1-5; D ambiguous. Trimming cost V 4 bases and J 0 bases, with 10 bases left between them. Germline assignment: CDR1 GTSNPN and CDR2 SVGIG (reference sequence). The CDR3 contains 14 residues. The CDR3 sequence: CAWNPVYSNQPQHF. The CDR3 DNA follows: TGTGCCTGGAACCCGGTCTATAGCAATCAGCCCCAGCATTTT.

V gene TRBV18 combines with J gene TRBJ2-5; 7 nucleotides match TRBD1. J was trimmed by 5 bases and V by 0 bases; bases with no gene match: 6. Per the germline V gene, CDR1 is KGHSH and CDR2 is LQKENI. The CDR3 runs 15 residues. In nucleotides, the CDR3 is TGTGCCAGCTCACCACCAGCGACAGGGTACGAGACCCAGTACTTC. Encoded protein: CASSPPATGYETQYF.

V gene TRBV5-4 combines with J gene TRBJ2-1; unclear D gene. The CDR3 sequence is 11 residues long. Germline V gene data show CDR1 as SGHNT and CDR2 as YYREEE (reference sequence). Trimming left V 4 bases short and J 8 bases short, with 7 bases between. The CDR3: CASSLADEQFF. The CDR3 bases are TGTGCCAGCAGCCTTGCAGATGAGCAGTTCTTC.

The table lists this clone with a few counts. This chain links TRBV4-3 with TRBJ2-1, with D tentatively TRBD1 (6 bases). The CDR3 has 19 residues. The germline V gene has CDR1 LGHNA and CDR2 YSLEER. The V gene lost 3 bases and the J gene lost 0 bases, with 21 bases spanning the gap. The CDR3 region has the DNA TGCGCCAGCAGCCAGCTCCACGACAGGAGAGGGGTCTCCTACAATGAGCAGTTCTTC. Its translation is CASSQLHDRRGVSYNEQFF.

V is TRBV27 and J is TRBJ1-2; possible D gene TRBD1, 5 bases. Germline assignment: CDR1 MNHEY and CDR2 SMNVEV (reference sequence). V lost 1 base to trimming and J lost 0 bases, with 12 bases between them. The CDR3 runs 16 residues. The CDR3 DNA follows: TGTGCCAGCAGTTTATGGGGAACAGGATCTAACTATGGCTACACCTTC. This gives the protein CASSLWGTGSNYGYTF.

J is TRBJ1-3 and V is TRBV11-2, with D unclear. Germline values: CDR1 SGHAT, CDR2 FQNNGV. Trimming removed 5 bases at V and 2 bases at J, with 13 bases between. The CDR3 extends over 15 amino acids. The chain's CDR3 is CASSTRGPTGNTIYF. In nucleotides, the CDR3 is TGTGCCAGCAGCACCCGGGGTCCCACTGGAAACACCATATATTTT.

This clone appeared a few times. V gene TRBV18 combines with J gene TRBJ1-4, with D perhaps TRBD1 (6 bases). The CDR3 length is 13 residues. CDR1 and CDR2 from the germline V gene are KGHSH and LQKENI. The germline V and J ends were trimmed by 3 bases and 8 bases, with 10 bases remaining between them. CDR3 nucleotide sequence: TGTGCCAGCTCACCCGGCAGGGGCGAAAAACTGTTTTTT. Translation gives CASSPGRGEKLFF.

CDR3 nucleotide sequence: TGTGCCAGTAGCAGGGGCCCAAGTCCCAATCAGCCCCAGCATTTT. The encoded protein is CASSRGPSPNQPQHF. This chain links TRBV27 with TRBJ1-5; the D gene is possibly TRBD1 (6 bases). Germline CDR1 is MNHEY and CDR2 is SMNVEV (reference sequence). This CDR3 contains 15 residues. V lost 9 bases, J lost 3 bases, and 18 bases lay in between.

The chain employs TRBV24-1 and TRBJ1-4; D call uncertain. The CDR3 totals 15 residues. Germline lookup yields CDR1 KGHDR and CDR2 SFDVKD. V was clipped by 4 bases and J by 7 bases, with 15 bases between them. The CDR3 loop is CATSDPDRGGEKLFF. The CDR3 DNA reads TGTGCCACCAGTGACCCGGACCGCGGAGGTGAAAAACTGTTTTTT.

The rearrangement uses TRBV28 and TRBJ1-2; maybe TRBD1 (5 bases). With 3 bases removed from V and 3 bases from J, the gap between germline ends came to 14 bases. The CDR3 extends over 15 amino acids. The germline V gene encodes CDR1 MDHEN and CDR2 SYDVKM. The CDR3 DNA is TGTGCCAGCAGTTTGAGGCCAGGGCAGGACTATGGCTACACCTTC. Encoded protein: CASSLRPGQDYGYTF.

CDR3 region: CASSFVQGLTDTQYF. The CDR3 DNA is TGCGCCAGCAGCTTCGTTCAGGGTTTGACAGATACGCAGTATTTT. This chain joins TRBV5-1 and TRBJ2-3, with TRBD1 as a possible D gene (5 bases). Trimming left V 2 bases short and J 3 bases short, with 13 bases between. CDR1 and CDR2 (germline): SGHRS, YFSETQ. The CDR3 is 15 amino acids.

The V gene is TRBV13, the J gene TRBJ2-7; tentatively, D is TRBD1 (6 bases). CDR3 length: 14 residues. Trimming left V 2 bases short and J 4 bases short, with 12 bases between. CDR1 PRHDT and CDR2 FYEKMQ come from the germline V gene (reference sequence). For the CDR3, the DNA is TGTGCCAGCAGCTTACGGGACAAAGATTACGAGCAGTACTTC. It codes for CASSLRDKDYEQYF.

CDR3 sequence (DNA): TGTGCCAGTACGGGACAGGGGCTCCCAGGGGATGAGCAGTTCTTC. Protein: CASTGQGLPGDEQFF. This sequence joins TRBV19 and TRBJ2-1; 10 bases are a match to TRBD1. The CDR3 length is 15 residues. Germline V gene sequence: CDR1 LNHDA, CDR2 SQIVND (reference sequence). Trimming took 7 bases from V and 8 from J; bases not matched to a gene: 11.

The V and J genes are TRBV28 and TRBJ2-7; TRBD2 aligns across 11 bases. Germline-derived CDR1 and CDR2 are MDHEN and SYDVKM. This CDR3 is 15 amino acids long. Trimming removed 6 bases from V and 5 bases from J; junction bases left unmatched: 9. Here the CDR3 DNA reads TGTGCCAGCAGCACTTTTTTGACTAGCGGGAACGAGCAGTACTTC. The encoded protein is CASSTFLTSGNEQYF.

The chain employs TRBV20-1 and TRBJ2-7, with 8 bases aligning to TRBD1. With V trimmed by 3 bases and J by 2 bases, 6 bases remained unmatched. There are 14 residues in the CDR3. Looked up from germline, CDR1 is DFQATT and CDR2 is SNEGSKA (reference sequence). The CDR3, as DNA: TGCAGTGCTAGTGGGGACAGGTGGGCCTACGAGCAGTACTTC. This encodes CSASGDRWAYEQYF.

The rearrangement uses TRBV10-3 and TRBJ2-1, with D possibly matching TRBD1 (6 bases). Germline values: CDR1 ENHRY, CDR2 SYGVKD. The V and J ends lost 3 bases and 5 bases respectively, with 11 bases between them. The CDR3 length is 14 residues. The CDR3 DNA reads as TGTGCCATCAGTGACCAGGACAGAGACAATGAGCAGTTCTTC. As protein: CAISDQDRDNEQFF.

This chain joins TRBV25-1 and TRBJ2-2; possible D gene TRBD2, 5 bases. The V and J ends lost 5 bases and 4 bases respectively, with 11 bases between them. CDR1 is MGHDK, CDR2 SYGVNS, per germline. This CDR3 is built from 14 residues. This CDR3 reads CASSKGSGTGELFF. CDR3 bases: TGTGCCAGCAGTAAAGGGAGCGGCACCGGGGAGCTGTTTTTT.

The chain uses TRBV20-1 and TRBJ2-1; weak D call: TRBD2 (6 bases). Trimming cost V 3 bases and J 3 bases, with 18 bases left between them. Germline-derived CDR1 and CDR2 are DFQATT and SNEGSKA (reference sequence). This CDR3 contains 16 residues. The CDR3 protein is CSASDLRAGSYNEQFF. In DNA, the CDR3 is TGCAGTGCTAGTGACCTCAGGGCCGGGAGCTACAATGAGCAGTTCTTC.

This clone appeared once. The chain links TRBV28 to TRBJ1-3; no clear D gene. The V gene's germline CDR1 is MDHEN and CDR2 SYDVKM. The CDR3 is 15 residues long. V was cut by 4 bases and J by 0 bases, with 10 bases left in between. The DNA for the CDR3 is TGTGCCAGCAGTTCCCCCGGCGGCTCTGGAAACACCATATATTTT. Translation: CASSSPGGSGNTIYF.